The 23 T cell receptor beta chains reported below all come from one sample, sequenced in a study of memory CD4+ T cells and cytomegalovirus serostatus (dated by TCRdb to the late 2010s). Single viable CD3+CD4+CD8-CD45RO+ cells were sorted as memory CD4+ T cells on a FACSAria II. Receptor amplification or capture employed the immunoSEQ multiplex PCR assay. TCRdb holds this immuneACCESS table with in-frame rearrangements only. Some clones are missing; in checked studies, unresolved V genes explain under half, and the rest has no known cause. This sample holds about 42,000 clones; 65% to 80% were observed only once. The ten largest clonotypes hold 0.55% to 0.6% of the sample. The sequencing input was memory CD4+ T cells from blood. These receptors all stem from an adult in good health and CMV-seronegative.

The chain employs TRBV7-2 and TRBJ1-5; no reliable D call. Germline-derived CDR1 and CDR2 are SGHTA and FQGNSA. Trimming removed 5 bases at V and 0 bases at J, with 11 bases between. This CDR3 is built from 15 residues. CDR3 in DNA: TGTGCCAGCAGCCCCGGGCCTTATAGCAATCAGCCCCAGCATTTT. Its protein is CASSPGPYSNQPQHF.

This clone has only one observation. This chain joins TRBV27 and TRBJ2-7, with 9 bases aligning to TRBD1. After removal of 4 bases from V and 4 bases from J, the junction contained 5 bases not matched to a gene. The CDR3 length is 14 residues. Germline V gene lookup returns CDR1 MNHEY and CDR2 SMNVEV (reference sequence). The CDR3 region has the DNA TGTGCCAGCAGTTGGTGGGACAGGGCTTACGAGCAGTACTTC. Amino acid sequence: CASSWWDRAYEQYF.

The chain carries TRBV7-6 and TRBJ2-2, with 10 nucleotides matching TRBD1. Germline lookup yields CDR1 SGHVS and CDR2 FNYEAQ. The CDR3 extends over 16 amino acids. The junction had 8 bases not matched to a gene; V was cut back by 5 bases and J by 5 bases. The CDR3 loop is CASSPSGTGETGELFF. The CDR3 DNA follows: TGTGCCAGCAGCCCTTCCGGGACAGGGGAGACCGGGGAGCTGTTTTTT.

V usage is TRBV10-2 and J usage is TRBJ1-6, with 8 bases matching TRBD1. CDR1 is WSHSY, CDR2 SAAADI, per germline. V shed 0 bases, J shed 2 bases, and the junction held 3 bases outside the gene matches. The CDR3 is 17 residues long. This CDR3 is CASSESPQGAYNSPLHF. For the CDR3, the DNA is TGCGCCAGCAGTGAGTCGCCACAGGGGGCCTATAATTCACCCCTCCACTTT.

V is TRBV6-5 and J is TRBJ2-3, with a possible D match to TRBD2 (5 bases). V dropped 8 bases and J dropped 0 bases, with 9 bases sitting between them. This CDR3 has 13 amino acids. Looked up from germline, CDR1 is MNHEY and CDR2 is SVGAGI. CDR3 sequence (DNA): TGTGCCAGCCGGGGTTCTAGCACAGATACGCAGTATTTT. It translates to CASRGSSTDTQYF.

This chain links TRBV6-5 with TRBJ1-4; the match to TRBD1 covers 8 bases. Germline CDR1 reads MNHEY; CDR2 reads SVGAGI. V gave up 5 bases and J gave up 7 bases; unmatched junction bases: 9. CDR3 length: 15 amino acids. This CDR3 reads CASSNTGGRIEKLFF. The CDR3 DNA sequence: TGTGCCAGCAGTAACACAGGGGGGCGGATTGAAAAACTGTTTTTT.

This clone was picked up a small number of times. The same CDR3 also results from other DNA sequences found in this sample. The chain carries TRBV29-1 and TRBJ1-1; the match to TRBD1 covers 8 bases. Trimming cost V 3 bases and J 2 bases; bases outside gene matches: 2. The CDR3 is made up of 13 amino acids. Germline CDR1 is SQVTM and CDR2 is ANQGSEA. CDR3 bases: TGCAGCGTTGACACAGGGGGTAACACTGAAGCTTTCTTT. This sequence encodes CSVDTGGNTEAFF.

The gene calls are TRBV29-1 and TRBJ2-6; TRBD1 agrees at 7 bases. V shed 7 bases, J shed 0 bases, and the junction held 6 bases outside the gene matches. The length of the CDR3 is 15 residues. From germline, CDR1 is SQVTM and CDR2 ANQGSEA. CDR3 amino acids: CSAGTASSGANVLTF. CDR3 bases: TGCAGCGCAGGGACAGCATCCTCTGGGGCCAACGTCCTGACTTTC.

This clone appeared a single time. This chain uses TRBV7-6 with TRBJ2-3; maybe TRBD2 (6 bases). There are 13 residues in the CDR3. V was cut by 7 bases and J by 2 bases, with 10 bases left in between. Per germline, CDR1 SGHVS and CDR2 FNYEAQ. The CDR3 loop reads CASMGGATDTQYF. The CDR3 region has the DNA TGTGCCAGCATGGGCGGGGCCACAGATACGCAGTATTTT.

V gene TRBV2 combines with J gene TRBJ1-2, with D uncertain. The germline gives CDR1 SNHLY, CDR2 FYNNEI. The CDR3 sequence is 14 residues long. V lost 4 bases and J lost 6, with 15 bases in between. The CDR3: CASSGLRRADGYTF. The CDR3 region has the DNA TGTGCCAGCAGTGGCCTTAGGAGGGCAGATGGCTACACCTTC.

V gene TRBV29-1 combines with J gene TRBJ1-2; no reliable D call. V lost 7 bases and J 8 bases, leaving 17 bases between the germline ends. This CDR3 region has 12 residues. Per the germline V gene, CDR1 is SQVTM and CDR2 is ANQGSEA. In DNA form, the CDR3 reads TGCAGCGGCGAGGACCCACTGAGGGGCTACACCTTC. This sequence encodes CSGEDPLRGYTF.

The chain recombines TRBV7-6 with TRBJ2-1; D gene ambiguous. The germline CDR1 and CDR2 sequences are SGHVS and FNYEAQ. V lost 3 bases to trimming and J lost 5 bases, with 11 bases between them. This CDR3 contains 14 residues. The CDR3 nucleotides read TGTGCCAGCAGCTTCCCGGGTTCAGACAATGAGCAGTTCTTC. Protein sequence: CASSFPGSDNEQFF.

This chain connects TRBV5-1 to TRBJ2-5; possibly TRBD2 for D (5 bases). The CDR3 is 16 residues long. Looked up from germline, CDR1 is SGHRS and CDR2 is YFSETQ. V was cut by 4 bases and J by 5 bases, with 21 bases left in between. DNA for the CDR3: TGCGCCAGCAGCGCTGGAGCGGCGGTACTCGTCGAGACCCAGTACTTC. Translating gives CASSAGAAVLVETQYF.

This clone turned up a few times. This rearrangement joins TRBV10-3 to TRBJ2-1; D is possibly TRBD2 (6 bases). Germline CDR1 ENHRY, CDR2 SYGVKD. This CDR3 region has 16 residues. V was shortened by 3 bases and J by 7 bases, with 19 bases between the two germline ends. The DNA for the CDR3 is TGTGCCATCAGTGACCTGGGGGGAAGGCGGAGAAATGAGCAGTTCTTC. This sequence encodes CAISDLGGRRRNEQFF.

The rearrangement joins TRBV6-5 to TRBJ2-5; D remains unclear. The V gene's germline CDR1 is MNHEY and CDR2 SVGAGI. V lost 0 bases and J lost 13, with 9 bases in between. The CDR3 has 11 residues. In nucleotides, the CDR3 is TGTGCCAGCAGTTACTCAAGCGTCCCGTACTTC. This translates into CASSYSSVPYF.

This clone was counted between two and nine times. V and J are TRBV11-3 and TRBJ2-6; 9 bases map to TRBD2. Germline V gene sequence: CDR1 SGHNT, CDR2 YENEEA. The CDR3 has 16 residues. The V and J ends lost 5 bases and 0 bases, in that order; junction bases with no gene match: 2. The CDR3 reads CASSPSGDSGANVLTF. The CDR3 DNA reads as TGTGCCAGCAGCCCTAGCGGGGACTCTGGGGCCAACGTCCTGACTTTC. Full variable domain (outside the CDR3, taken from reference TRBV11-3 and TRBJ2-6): EAGVVQSPRYKIIEKKQPVAFWCNPISGHNTLYWYLQNLGQGPELLIRYENEEAVDDSQLPKDRFSAERLKGVDSTLKIQPAELGDSAVYLCASSPSGDSGANVLTFGAGSRLTVL.

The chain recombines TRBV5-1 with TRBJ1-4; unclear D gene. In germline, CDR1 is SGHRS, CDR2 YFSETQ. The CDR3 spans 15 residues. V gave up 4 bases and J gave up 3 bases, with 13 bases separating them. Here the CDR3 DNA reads TGCGCCAGCAGCGTCGGAAAGGGCTCTAATGAAAAACTGTTTTTT. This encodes CASSVGKGSNEKLFF.

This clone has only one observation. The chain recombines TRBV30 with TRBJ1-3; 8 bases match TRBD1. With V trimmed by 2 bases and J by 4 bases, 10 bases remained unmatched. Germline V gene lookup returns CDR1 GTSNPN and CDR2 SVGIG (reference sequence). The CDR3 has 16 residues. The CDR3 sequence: CAWSPTHRGTGNTIYF. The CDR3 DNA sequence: TGTGCCTGGAGTCCAACTCACAGGGGGACGGGAAACACCATATATTTT.

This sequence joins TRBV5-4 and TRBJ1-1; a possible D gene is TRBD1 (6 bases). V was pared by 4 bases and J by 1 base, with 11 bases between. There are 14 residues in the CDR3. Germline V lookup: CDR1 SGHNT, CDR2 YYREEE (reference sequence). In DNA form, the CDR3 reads TGTGCCAGCAGCCAAGGGGACACGAACACTGAAGCTTTCTTT. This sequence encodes CASSQGDTNTEAFF. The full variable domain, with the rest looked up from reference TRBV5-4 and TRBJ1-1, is ETGVTQSPTHLIKTRGQQVTLRCSSQSGHNTVSWYQQALGQGPQFIFQYYREEENGRGNFPPRFSGLQFPNYSSELNVNALELDDSALYLCASSQGDTNTEAFFGQGTRLTVV.

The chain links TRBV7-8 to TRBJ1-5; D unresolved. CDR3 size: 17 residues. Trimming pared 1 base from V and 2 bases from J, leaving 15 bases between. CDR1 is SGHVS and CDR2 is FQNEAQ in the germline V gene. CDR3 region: CASSLGRARMGNQPQHF. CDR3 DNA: TGTGCCAGCAGCTTAGGTAGGGCGCGAATGGGCAATCAGCCCCAGCATTTT.

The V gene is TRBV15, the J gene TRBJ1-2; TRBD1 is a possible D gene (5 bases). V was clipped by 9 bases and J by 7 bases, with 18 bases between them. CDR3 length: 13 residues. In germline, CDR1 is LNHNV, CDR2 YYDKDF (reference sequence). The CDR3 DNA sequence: TGTGCCACTAGAGGCAGGGCGAGGGCTGGCTACACCTTC. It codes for CATRGRARAGYTF.

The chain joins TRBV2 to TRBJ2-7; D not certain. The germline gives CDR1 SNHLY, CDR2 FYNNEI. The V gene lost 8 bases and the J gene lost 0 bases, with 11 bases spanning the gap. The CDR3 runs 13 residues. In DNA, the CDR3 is TGTGCCAGCTCCGTAGGAACCTCCTACGAGCAGTACTTC. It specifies CASSVGTSYEQYF.

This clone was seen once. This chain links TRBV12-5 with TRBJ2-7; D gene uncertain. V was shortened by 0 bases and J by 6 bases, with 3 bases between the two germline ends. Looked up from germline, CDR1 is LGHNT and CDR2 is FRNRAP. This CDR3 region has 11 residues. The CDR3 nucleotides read TGTGCTAGTGGTTTGGTTAGCGAGCAGTACTTC. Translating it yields CASGLVSEQYF.